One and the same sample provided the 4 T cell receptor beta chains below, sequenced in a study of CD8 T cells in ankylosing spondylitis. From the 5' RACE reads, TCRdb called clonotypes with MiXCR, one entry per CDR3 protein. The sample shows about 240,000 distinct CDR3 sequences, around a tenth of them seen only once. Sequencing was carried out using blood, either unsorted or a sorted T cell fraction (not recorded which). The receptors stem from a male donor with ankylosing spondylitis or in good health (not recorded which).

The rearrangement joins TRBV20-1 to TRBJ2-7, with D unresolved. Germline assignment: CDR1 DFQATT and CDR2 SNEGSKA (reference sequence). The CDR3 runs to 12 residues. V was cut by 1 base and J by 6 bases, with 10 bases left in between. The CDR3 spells CSARGYRSEQYF. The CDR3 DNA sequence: TGCAGTGCTAGAGGGTACAGATCCGAGCAGTACTTC.

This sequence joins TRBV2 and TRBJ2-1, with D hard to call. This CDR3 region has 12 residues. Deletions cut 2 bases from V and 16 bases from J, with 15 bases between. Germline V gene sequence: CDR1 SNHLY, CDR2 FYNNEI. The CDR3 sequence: CASSENNPRLFF. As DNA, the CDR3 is TGTGCCAGCAGTGAAAACAACCCCCGTCTCTTCTTC.

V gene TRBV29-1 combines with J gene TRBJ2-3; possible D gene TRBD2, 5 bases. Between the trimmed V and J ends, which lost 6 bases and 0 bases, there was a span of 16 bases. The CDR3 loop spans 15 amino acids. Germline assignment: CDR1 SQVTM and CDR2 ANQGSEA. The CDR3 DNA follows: TGCAGCGTGGAGGTCAGTGGTTGGAGCACAGATACGCAGTATTTT. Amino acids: CSVEVSGWSTDTQYF.

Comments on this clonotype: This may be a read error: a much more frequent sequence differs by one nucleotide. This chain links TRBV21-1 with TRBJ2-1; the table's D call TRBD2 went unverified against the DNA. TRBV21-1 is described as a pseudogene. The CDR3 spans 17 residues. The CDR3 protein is CASIKGSSGGPDDEQFF. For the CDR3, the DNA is TGTGCCAGCATCAAAGGGAGTAGCGGGGGCCCTGACGATGAGCAGTTCTTC.